Listed here are 23 T cell receptor beta chains from one sample, sequenced in a study of technical replicates of blood from several donors (dated by TCRdb to about 2017). Library preparation used the immunoSEQ multiplex PCR assay. Drawn from immuneACCESS, this table holds only the in-frame rearrangements with V and J called that TCRdb kept. Clones are partly lost; checked studies trace under half to an unresolved V gene and leave the rest unexplained. For this sample there are about 69,000 clones; about 87% appear just once. In total, the top ten clones hold roughly 4.8% of the sample. The source material was PBMCs. The receptors were gathered from a human donor in good health. Some clones in this sample may be carry-over from other donors' samples.

Only a few counts were recorded for this clone. The chain uses TRBV13 and TRBJ2-1, with 7 bases aligning to TRBD1. The J segment lost 4 bases and the V segment lost 5 bases, leaving 8 bases of the junction unmatched. The CDR3 consists of 15 residues. CDR1 is PRHDT, CDR2 FYEKMQ, per germline (reference sequence). CDR3 protein: CASSRTGQLYNEQFF. The DNA for the CDR3 is TGTGCCAGCAGCCGTACGGGACAGCTTTACAATGAGCAGTTCTTC.

The rearrangement joins TRBV6-6 to TRBJ2-7, with no clear D. V lost 0 bases to trimming and J lost 3 bases, with 12 bases between them. This CDR3 is built from 15 residues. Germline V CDR1 and CDR2: MNHNY, SVGAGI (reference sequence). The CDR3 coding sequence is TGTGCCAGCAGTTACTCGAAGTCTAGTAACTACGAGCAGTACTTC. This sequence encodes CASSYSKSSNYEQYF.

This sequence joins TRBV5-6 and TRBJ1-2, with TRBD1 matching 8 bases. This CDR3 contains 15 residues. Germline values: CDR1 SGHDT, CDR2 YYEEEE. V lost 2 bases to trimming and J lost 0 bases; unmatched junction nucleotides: 3. CDR3 in amino acids: CASSLGQGTNYGYTF. DNA for the CDR3: TGTGCCAGCAGCTTAGGACAGGGAACTAACTATGGCTACACCTTC.

The rearrangement joins TRBV11-1 to TRBJ1-1; TRBD1 agrees at 12 bases. V shed 5 bases, J shed 6 bases, and the junction held 4 bases outside the gene matches. Germline loops: CDR1 SGHAT, CDR2 FQDESV (reference sequence). There are 14 residues in the CDR3. The CDR3 protein is CASSRGQGASEAFF. CDR3 nucleotide sequence: TGTGCCAGCAGCAGGGGACAGGGGGCTTCTGAAGCTTTCTTT.

The rearrangement joins TRBV9 to TRBJ2-1; 7 nucleotides line up with TRBD2. CDR1 and CDR2 from the germline V gene are SGDLS and YYNGEE. Trimming cost V 4 bases and J 10 bases; bases outside gene matches: 14. The CDR3 contains 15 residues. CDR3 DNA: TGTGCCAGCAGCCTCCGGGTAGCGGGCATCAAAGAGCAGTTCTTC. Translated: CASSLRVAGIKEQFF.

The chain joins TRBV2 to TRBJ2-1, with D possibly being TRBD2 (6 bases). V was clipped by 11 bases and J by 11 bases, with 22 bases between them. The germline V gene has CDR1 SNHLY and CDR2 FYNNEI. The CDR3 runs 13 residues. The CDR3 sequence: CAGAVDAGGKQFF. The CDR3 bases are TGTGCCGGAGCAGTTGATGCCGGGGGTAAGCAGTTCTTC. Drawing the rest from reference TRBV2 and TRBJ2-1, the complete variable domain is EPEVTQTPSHQVTQMGQEVILRCVPISNHLYFYWYRQILGQKVEFLVSFYNNEISEKSEIFDDQFSVERPDGSNFTLKIRSTKLEDSAMYFCAGAVDAGGKQFFGPGTRLTVL.

The chain is built from TRBV15 and TRBJ2-3; 8 nucleotides align to TRBD2. Germline CDR1 LNHNV, CDR2 YYDKDF (reference sequence). This CDR3 comprises 15 residues. The ends lost 2 bases at V and 3 bases at J; junction bases unmatched: 4. The CDR3 DNA follows: TGTGCCACCAGCAGATTAGCGGGGCTAACAGATACGCAGTATTTT. It encodes CATSRLAGLTDTQYF.

The gene calls are TRBV5-1 and TRBJ2-5, with D unclear. The CDR3 spans 14 residues. Per the germline V gene, CDR1 is SGHRS and CDR2 is YFSETQ. V lost 0 bases and J 2 bases, leaving 8 bases between the germline ends. The CDR3 spells CASSLATSQETQYF. Written as DNA, the CDR3 is TGCGCCAGCAGCTTGGCCACCAGTCAAGAGACCCAGTACTTC.

CDR3 coding DNA: TGCGCCAGCAGCTTGGATTCCCTGGAAGCTTTCTTT. Translating it yields CASSLDSLEAFF. The rearrangement uses TRBV5-1 and TRBJ1-1; D not certain. The germline V gene encodes CDR1 SGHRS and CDR2 YFSETQ. CDR3 size: 12 residues. V was trimmed by 0 bases and J by 8 bases, leaving 8 bases between them.

The chain uses TRBV9 and TRBJ1-1; D is ambiguous. Germline V gives CDR1 SGDLS, CDR2 YYNGEE. The CDR3 covers 14 residues. Trimming removed 2 bases at V and 1 base at J, with 9 bases between. The CDR3 nucleotides read TGTGCCAGCAGCGTCTTGACGGGGAACACTGAAGCTTTCTTT. Its protein product is CASSVLTGNTEAFF.

The rearrangement joins TRBV19 to TRBJ1-5; D is undetermined. The CDR3 sequence is 15 residues long. Germline-derived CDR1 and CDR2 are LNHDA and SQIVND (reference sequence). Trimming left V 3 bases short and J 0 bases short, with 9 bases between. CDR3 sequence reads: CASSITFYSNQPQHF. The CDR3 DNA sequence: TGTGCCAGTAGTATTACCTTCTATAGCAATCAGCCCCAGCATTTT.

The chain couples TRBV6-1 to TRBJ2-6; 7 nucleotides align to TRBD2. The CDR3 spans 15 residues. With 4 bases clipped from V and 2 bases from J, the junction kept 2 bases outside the gene matches. Germline CDR1 reads MNHNS; CDR2 reads SASEGT. For the CDR3, the DNA is TGTGCCAGCAGTGTCCGGGGGGCTGGGGCCAACGTCCTGACTTTC. It yields the protein CASSVRGAGANVLTF.

The chain joins TRBV28 to TRBJ2-3, with D possibly TRBD2 on 6 matching bases. The V gene's germline CDR1 is MDHEN and CDR2 SYDVKM. Deletions cut 3 bases from V and 5 bases from J, with 12 bases between. CDR3 length: 14 residues. The CDR3 DNA sequence: TGTGCCAGCAGTTTCCGGTCTAGCGTAGATACGCAGTATTTT. Its protein product is CASSFRSSVDTQYF.

The chain couples TRBV7-2 to TRBJ2-7, with 10 bases that match TRBD1. The ends lost 5 bases at V and 9 bases at J; junction bases unmatched: 13. The CDR3 is made up of 15 amino acids. Germline CDR1 SGHTA, CDR2 FQGNSA. The CDR3 bases are TGTGCCAGCAGCCCGGGGGACAGGGGTCCCTCCGGGCAGTACTTC. Encoded protein: CASSPGDRGPSGQYF.

This clone has just one count. The genes are TRBV5-4 and TRBJ2-1, with 13 bases lining up with TRBD2. This CDR3 contains 18 residues. Germline-derived CDR1 and CDR2 are SGHNT and YYREEE (reference sequence). J was trimmed by 10 bases and V by 6 bases; bases with no gene match: 19. This CDR3 is CASNAGQGGTSGVREQFF. DNA of the CDR3: TGTGCCAGCAACGCAGGACAGGGAGGGACTAGCGGGGTTCGCGAGCAGTTCTTC.

The V call is TRBV6-6, the J call TRBJ1-2, with 8 bases that match TRBD1. Germline-derived CDR1 and CDR2 are MNHNY and SVGAGI (reference sequence). The CDR3 consists of 14 residues. V was clipped by 6 bases and J by 4 bases; unmatched bases: 7. This chain's CDR3 is CASSDRTGSYGYTF. The CDR3 bases are TGTGCCAGCAGCGACCGGACAGGGAGCTATGGCTACACCTTC.

V usage is TRBV30 and J usage is TRBJ1-2; D not certain. Germline V CDR1 and CDR2: GTSNPN, SVGIG (reference sequence). The germline V and J ends were trimmed by 2 bases and 1 base, with 5 bases remaining between them. The CDR3 runs 12 residues. The CDR3 protein is CAWSQDNYGYTF. CDR3 sequence (DNA): TGTGCCTGGAGTCAGGATAACTATGGCTACACCTTC.

The chain is built from TRBV7-2 and TRBJ1-5; no clear D gene. The CDR3 consists of 13 residues. V dropped 5 bases and J dropped 2 bases, with 7 bases sitting between them. The germline gives CDR1 SGHTA, CDR2 FQGNSA. CDR3 amino acids: CASSPRGNQPQHF. The CDR3 DNA reads as TGTGCCAGCAGCCCCCGGGGCAATCAGCCCCAGCATTTT.

The chain uses TRBV4-1 and TRBJ2-1; 11 bases map to TRBD2. CDR1 is MGHRA and CDR2 is YSYEKL in the germline V gene. The length of the CDR3 is 17 residues. V lost 5 bases, J lost 4 bases, and 10 bases stayed unmatched. DNA of the CDR3: TGCGCCAGCAGCTCAAAACCGGGACTAGCGGTATACAATGAGCAGTTCTTC. It is translated as CASSSKPGLAVYNEQFF.

This chain links TRBV15 with TRBJ1-5; no reliable D call. The CDR3 is 16 amino acids. Germline V CDR1 and CDR2: LNHNV, YYDKDF (reference sequence). The ends were cut back, 0 bases at V and 3 bases at J, with 12 bases in the middle. For the CDR3, the DNA is TGTGCCACCAGCAGAGATCTCGGAGGGTACAATCAGCCCCAGCATTTT. Its translation is CATSRDLGGYNQPQHF. The full variable domain, with the rest looked up from reference TRBV15 and TRBJ1-5, is DAMVIQNPRYQVTQFGKPVTLSCSQTLNHNVMYWYQQKSSQAPKLLFHYYDKDFNNEADTPDNFQSRRPNTSFCFLDIRSPGLGDTAMYLCATSRDLGGYNQPQHFGDGTRLSIL.

This chain uses TRBV7-9 with TRBJ1-1; D possibly corresponds to TRBD1 (5 bases). CDR1 and CDR2 (germline): SEHNR, FQNEAQ (reference sequence). The CDR3 is 15 amino acids. V lost 7 bases, J lost 1 base, and 16 bases lay in between. Written as DNA, the CDR3 is TGTGCCAGCATCTATGGTGGGGGGAGGAACACTGAAGCTTTCTTT. This sequence encodes CASIYGGGRNTEAFF.

J is TRBJ1-6 and V is TRBV27, with 8 bases that match TRBD1. With 4 bases clipped from V and 7 bases from J, the junction kept 9 bases outside the gene matches. The CDR3 is 16 amino acids. The germline V gene encodes CDR1 MNHEY and CDR2 SMNVEV (reference sequence). CDR3 sequence reads: CASSSNTGGGNSPLHF. The CDR3 DNA reads as TGTGCCAGCAGTTCGAATACAGGGGGGGGAAATTCACCCCTCCACTTT.

CDR3 sequence: CASSSWGQGQTNTIYF. The CDR3 nucleotides are TGTGCCAGCAGCAGTTGGGGACAGGGGCAGACAAACACCATATATTTT. The chain carries TRBV21-1 and TRBJ1-3; the D call TRBD1 from the table was never checked on the DNA. TRBV21-1 is assigned pseudogene status. This CDR3 has 16 amino acids.